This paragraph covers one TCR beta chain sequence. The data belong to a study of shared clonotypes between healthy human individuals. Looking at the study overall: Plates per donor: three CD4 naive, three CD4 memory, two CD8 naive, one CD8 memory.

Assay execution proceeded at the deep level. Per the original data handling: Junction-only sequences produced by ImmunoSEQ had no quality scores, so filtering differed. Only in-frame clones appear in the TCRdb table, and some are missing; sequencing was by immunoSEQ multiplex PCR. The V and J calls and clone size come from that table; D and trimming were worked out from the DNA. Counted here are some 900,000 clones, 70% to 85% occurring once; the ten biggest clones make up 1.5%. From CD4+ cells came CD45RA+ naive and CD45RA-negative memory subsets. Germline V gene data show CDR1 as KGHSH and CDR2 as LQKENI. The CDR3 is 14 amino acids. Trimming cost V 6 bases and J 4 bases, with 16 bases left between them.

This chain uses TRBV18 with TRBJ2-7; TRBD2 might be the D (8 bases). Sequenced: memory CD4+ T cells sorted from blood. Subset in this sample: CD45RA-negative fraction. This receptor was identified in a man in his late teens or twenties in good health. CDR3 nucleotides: TGTGCCAGCTCTCGGGAGGGACAGACTTACGAGCAGTACTTC. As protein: CASSREGQTYEQYF.